What follows are 27 T cell receptor beta chains derived from one specimen sequenced in a study of blood T cell repertoires in COVID-19. TCRdb keeps only in-frame clones here, not all; method: immunoSEQ multiplex PCR. The table lists about 350,000 clones, around nine tenths of them singletons. Sequencing input: PBMCs or T cells enriched from blood (not recorded which). The receptors come from a woman in her 30s who had been exposed to COVID-19.

The chain combines TRBV5-8 with TRBJ2-3; 8 bases are shared with TRBD2. The CDR3 covers 17 residues. Germline values: CDR1 SGHTS, CDR2 YDEGEE. The V segment lost 0 bases and the J segment 1 base; nucleotides outside the gene matches: 7. In DNA form, the CDR3 reads TGTGCCAGCAGCTTGGCCGTTACTAGCGGACGCACAGATACGCAGTATTTT. It codes for CASSLAVTSGRTDTQYF.

The chain is built from TRBV10-1 and TRBJ2-1; perhaps TRBD2 as D (6 bases). The germline V gene has CDR1 WNHNN and CDR2 SYGVQD (reference sequence). The CDR3 consists of 15 residues. V was shortened by 6 bases and J by 8 bases, with 20 bases between the two germline ends. The CDR3 DNA is TGCGCCAGCAGCAACGCGGGAATAGCTTTCTATGAGCAGTTCTTC. It translates to CASSNAGIAFYEQFF.

The chain couples TRBV27 to TRBJ1-6, with 9 bases identical to TRBD1. Germline V CDR1 and CDR2: MNHEY, SMNVEV (reference sequence). The V and J ends lost 6 bases and 4 bases, in that order; junction bases with no gene match: 13. The CDR3 totals 18 residues. The CDR3 nucleotides read TGTGCCAGCAGACTCTACCTGGGACAGGGCGCGTATAATTCACCCCTCCACTTT. Its translation: CASRLYLGQGAYNSPLHF.

This clone has a single count. This sequence joins TRBV2 and TRBJ1-2, with TRBD1 as a possible D gene (5 bases). The CDR3 sequence is 15 residues long. Trimming removed 3 bases from V and 3 bases from J, with 14 bases in between. Germline CDR1 and CDR2: SNHLY and FYNNEI. The CDR3 is CASSDERQTYYGYTF. DNA for the CDR3: TGTGCCAGCAGTGACGAAAGACAGACTTACTATGGCTACACCTTC.

The rearrangement links TRBV12-3 or TRBV12-4 to TRBJ1-5; possible D gene TRBD1, 5 bases. Trimming removed 8 bases from V and 4 bases from J, with 12 bases in between. This CDR3 has 13 amino acids. The CDR3 region has the DNA TGTGCCAGCCTATCAGGGTCTAATCAGCCCCAGCATTTT. The encoded protein is CASLSGSNQPQHF.

Remarks on this clone: A junction boundary mismatches the germline segment, possibly from a read error. The chain uses TRBV3-1 (or the pseudogene TRBV3-2) and TRBJ2-3, with TRBD1 matching 8 bases. The CDR3 consists of 15 residues. Germline V gene lookup returns CDR1 LGHDT and CDR2 YNNKEL (reference sequence). DNA of the CDR3: TGTGCCAGCAGACAAGATCTCACAGGGGGAGATACGCAGTATTTT. It specifies CASRQDLTGGDTQYF.

The V gene is TRBV7-2, the J gene TRBJ2-7, with 10 bases identical to TRBD1. The CDR3 has 18 residues. After removal of 1 base from V and 0 bases from J, the junction contained 9 bases not matched to a gene. Germline lookup yields CDR1 SGHTA and CDR2 FQGNSA. CDR3 amino acids: CASSLGGYDRGRSYEQYF. For the CDR3, the DNA is TGTGCCAGCAGCTTAGGCGGGTACGACAGGGGGCGCTCCTACGAGCAGTACTTC.

The chain links TRBV12-3 or TRBV12-4 to TRBJ2-7; 8 nucleotides line up with TRBD1. The ends lost 6 bases at V and 7 bases at J; junction bases unmatched: 8. This CDR3 spans 13 amino acids. Here the CDR3 DNA reads TGTGCCAGCAGCTCCTCCACAGGGGGGGAGCAGTACTTC. Residues: CASSSSTGGEQYF.

The genes are TRBV19 and TRBJ2-5; a possible D gene is TRBD1 (6 bases). V was trimmed by 6 bases and J by 1 base, leaving 15 bases between them. This CDR3 has 15 amino acids. Germline V lookup: CDR1 LNHDA, CDR2 SQIVND (reference sequence). This CDR3 reads CASRMGAEAQETQYF. The CDR3 region has the DNA TGTGCCAGTAGAATGGGGGCCGAAGCCCAAGAGACCCAGTACTTC.

This chain links TRBV7-2 with TRBJ1-6, with 9 bases that match TRBD1. The CDR3 loop spans 15 amino acids. V gave up 5 bases and J gave up 8 bases; unmatched junction bases: 7. Per the germline V gene, CDR1 is SGHTA and CDR2 is FQGNSA. The CDR3, as DNA: TGTGCCAGCAGCCACGGACAGGGGTGGGATTCACCCCTCCACTTT. This gives the protein CASSHGQGWDSPLHF.

The chain links TRBV7-3 to TRBJ1-1; 8 bases agree with TRBD1. The CDR3 length is 13 residues. V was pared by 6 bases and J by 3 bases, with 3 bases of the junction left unmatched. The germline gives CDR1 SGHTA, CDR2 FQGTGA. CDR3 sequence: CASRQQGDTEAFF. CDR3 coding DNA: TGTGCCAGCAGGCAACAGGGGGACACTGAAGCTTTCTTT.

The chain uses TRBV6-2 or TRBV6-3 and TRBJ2-7; 14 bases are shared with TRBD2. J lost 4 bases, V lost 5 bases, and 10 bases had no gene match. Germline-derived CDR1 and CDR2 are MNHEY and SVGEGT. The CDR3 sequence is 17 residues long. CDR3 loop: CASSDRLAGGREYEQYF. For the CDR3, the DNA is TGTGCCAGCAGTGACAGACTAGCGGGAGGGAGGGAGTACGAGCAGTACTTC.

J is TRBJ2-3 and V is TRBV7-6, with 15 bases identical to TRBD2. J lost 12 bases, V lost 5 bases, and 9 bases had no gene match. The germline gives CDR1 SGHVS, CDR2 FNYEAQ. This CDR3 has 15 amino acids. In nucleotides, the CDR3 is TGTGCCAGCAGCAGCGCCGGGACTAGCGGGAGGACCCAGTATTTT. Translated, it gives CASSSAGTSGRTQYF.

V usage is TRBV19 and J usage is TRBJ1-2; maybe TRBD1 (6 bases). The CDR3 length is 14 residues. The V end was cut by 5 bases, the J end by 5 bases, with 15 bases between. Germline-derived CDR1 and CDR2 are LNHDA and SQIVND (reference sequence). CDR3 loop: CASSDQTGPYGYTF. The CDR3 bases are TGTGCCAGTAGTGACCAGACAGGACCGTATGGCTACACCTTC.

The genes are TRBV28 and TRBJ2-7, with 9 bases fitting TRBD2. J lost 3 bases, V lost 8 bases, and 8 bases had no gene match. This CDR3 has 14 residues. Germline V gene sequence: CDR1 MDHEN, CDR2 SYDVKM. The CDR3 coding sequence is TGTGCCAGCCAATGGCGGGGGGGCCGCTACGAGCAGTACTTC. Amino acids: CASQWRGGRYEQYF.

J is TRBJ1-1 and V is TRBV10-3, with D possibly being TRBD1 (5 bases). This CDR3 is 15 amino acids long. Germline loops: CDR1 ENHRY, CDR2 SYGVKD. V was cut by 6 bases and J by 3 bases, with 17 bases left in between. CDR3 sequence (DNA): TGTGCCATCAGGGAGAGACAGAGTGTGGACACTGAAGCTTTCTTT. Translating it yields CAIRERQSVDTEAFF.

This clone was detected a few times. CDR3 loop: CASSLKGQGYGNEKLFF. The CDR3, as DNA: TGCGCCAGCAGCTTGAAGGGACAGGGCTATGGTAATGAAAAACTGTTTTTT. The V gene is TRBV5-1, the J gene TRBJ1-4; 9 bases match TRBD1. V gave up 1 base and J gave up 4 bases; unmatched junction bases: 8. Per germline, CDR1 SGHRS and CDR2 YFSETQ. CDR3 length: 17 residues.

The CDR3 DNA reads TGTGCCAGCTCACCACAGGTCAGGGCCGACACTGAAGCTTTCTTT. Its translation: CASSPQVRADTEAFF. The chain recombines TRBV18 with TRBJ1-1, with D perhaps matching TRBD1 (5 bases). In germline, CDR1 is KGHSH, CDR2 LQKENI. The CDR3 runs 15 residues. The germline V and J ends were trimmed by 1 base and 3 bases, with 12 bases remaining between them.

This chain joins TRBV6-2 or TRBV6-3 and TRBJ2-5; D is ambiguous. CDR3 length equals 12 residues. Germline V CDR1 and CDR2: MNHEY, SVGEGT. Trimming took off 5 bases at V and 2 bases at J, with 6 bases between the two ends. This chain's CDR3 is CASSSVQETQYF. CDR3 bases: TGTGCCAGCAGTAGCGTACAAGAGACCCAGTACTTC.

The chain uses TRBV6-5 and TRBJ2-3; TRBD1 is a possible D gene (6 bases). Germline CDR1 is MNHEY and CDR2 is SVGAGI. The CDR3 is made up of 15 amino acids. V gave up 6 bases and J gave up 0 bases, with 13 bases separating them. The CDR3 DNA follows: TGTGCCAGCAGGCTACAGGGTACTAGCACAGATACGCAGTATTTT. Its protein product is CASRLQGTSTDTQYF.

This rearrangement joins TRBV5-1 to TRBJ1-1; perhaps TRBD1 as D (6 bases). V was trimmed by 4 bases and J by 1 base, leaving 11 bases between them. CDR1 and CDR2 (germline): SGHRS, YFSETQ. CDR3 length: 14 amino acids. The CDR3 loop is CASSPQGRNTEAFF. CDR3 in DNA: TGCGCCAGCAGCCCACAGGGCCGGAACACTGAAGCTTTCTTT.

This clone has just one count. The chain combines TRBV7-3 with TRBJ2-3; 9 positions agree with TRBD1. The CDR3 has 15 amino acids. V trimming: 5 bases; J trimming: 1 base; junction bases outside the gene matches: 4. From germline, CDR1 is SGHTA and CDR2 FQGTGA. The CDR3 DNA reads TGTGCCAGCAGCGACAGGGGGTTCGGCACAGATACGCAGTATTTT. Residues: CASSDRGFGTDTQYF.

V is TRBV27 and J is TRBJ2-5, with 7 nucleotides matching TRBD2. The CDR3 is 13 residues long. Germline V lookup: CDR1 MNHEY, CDR2 SMNVEV (reference sequence). V dropped 6 bases and J dropped 1; count of bases not matched to a gene: 2. CDR3 protein: CASRSGGQETQYF. CDR3 DNA sequence: TGTGCCAGCAGGTCGGGGGGCCAAGAGACCCAGTACTTC.

The chain carries TRBV19 and TRBJ1-4; D not certain. Germline CDR1 and CDR2: LNHDA and SQIVND (reference sequence). Deletions cut 6 bases from V and 7 bases from J, with 9 bases between. The length of the CDR3 is 12 residues. CDR3 bases: TGTGCCAGTAGGTCGACAAGTGAAAAACTGTTTTTT. Its protein product is CASRSTSEKLFF.

The chain carries TRBV27 and TRBJ1-2; no reliable D call. The ends were cut back, 4 bases at V and 5 bases at J, with 11 bases in the middle. Germline V gene data show CDR1 as MNHEY and CDR2 as SMNVEV (reference sequence). The length of the CDR3 is 13 residues. The CDR3: CASSYMIGYGYTF. The CDR3 DNA reads as TGTGCCAGCAGTTACATGATCGGGTATGGCTACACCTTC.

The rearrangement uses TRBV30 and TRBJ2-1, with TRBD2 matching 10 bases. The length of the CDR3 is 17 residues. J lost 7 bases, V lost 0 bases, and 12 bases had no gene match. Germline values: CDR1 GTSNPN, CDR2 SVGIG (reference sequence). As DNA, the CDR3 is TGTGCCTGGAGTGTACGTCGGCTAGCGGGAGCGGGGAATGAGCAGTTCTTC. It specifies CAWSVRRLAGAGNEQFF.

This clone was seen a single time. The chain has TRBV10-3 and TRBJ2-7; tentative D call: TRBD1 (5 bases). This CDR3 comprises 17 residues. Germline CDR1 ENHRY, CDR2 SYGVKD. Trimming took off 4 bases at V and 0 bases at J, with 19 bases between the two ends. CDR3 coding DNA: TGTGCCATCAGTGTGCCCCCAGGGAAGGATAGCTCCTACGAGCAGTACTTC. This codes for CAISVPPGKDSSYEQYF.